This T cell receptor (beta chain) was found in a study of T-cell memory formation after mild COVID-19. The CDR3 totals 14 residues. Germline values: CDR1 SGHVS, CDR2 FNYEAQ. The ends lost 5 bases at V and 3 bases at J; junction bases unmatched: 5. Constant-segment-primed 5'RACE gave TCR alpha and TCR beta cDNA libraries with sample barcodes and UMIs. TCRdb re-analysed the 5' RACE reads in MiXCR, keeping a single row per CDR3 protein. This sample has roughly 370,000 distinct CDR3 sequences, with about a sixth found just once. This clonotype was seen only a few times. The antigen is undetermined. Study-wide findings and caveats: Researchers report contracting CD4+ clones mostly in CM and EM, with CD8+ clones in EMRA.

This sequence was found in a man aged 18 to 29 who had mild COVID-19 (a few samples of this study predate the infection). Cell type and time point are not known. The sequenced sample consisted of PBMCs or a T cell subset sorted from them (not recorded which). This chain links TRBV7-6 with TRBJ2-3; 7 positions agree with TRBD1. CDR3 nucleotides: TGTGCCAGCAGCCCCGTCAGGGGGACAGATACGCAGTATTTT. This sequence encodes CASSPVRGTDTQYF.